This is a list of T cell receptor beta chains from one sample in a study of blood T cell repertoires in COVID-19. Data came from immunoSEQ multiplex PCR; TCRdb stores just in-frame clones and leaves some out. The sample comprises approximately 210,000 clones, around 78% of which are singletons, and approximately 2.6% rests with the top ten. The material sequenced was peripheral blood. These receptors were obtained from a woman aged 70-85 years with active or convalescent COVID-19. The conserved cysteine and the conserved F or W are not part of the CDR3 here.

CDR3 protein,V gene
ASSFPSTDTQY,TRBV7-2
ASSPAGSVYEQY,TRBV18
ASSLLSGVHNEQF,TRBV27
ASSRGESLSVNEKLF,TRBV5-8
ASSPPSGVAYNEQF,TRBV18
ASSLSGLTAGELF,TRBV18
ASSSRTISALQETQY,TRBV5-5
ASSYSSGEAYEQY,TRBV6-5
ASSLWPGRDYGYT,TRBV7-9
ASADRQGSYEQY,TRBV28
ASSRQGDTEAF,TRBV4-1
ASSLASTGQY,TRBV7-2
ASSYSTGPYSYEQY,TRBV6-5
ASSLGGRGDNSPLH,TRBV7-9
SVGGQGGKDTQY,TRBV29-1
ASSRTGTSYEQY,TRBV27
ASLQGNEGYT,TRBV28
ASSSRDRESEQY,TRBV6-5
ASSPAGRGNQPQH,TRBV7-9
AWSPNRGPEQF,TRBV30
ASSRGTAYEQY,TRBV11-3
ASSGTSGNEQF,TRBV12-3/TRBV12-4
ASRSSDSYQPQH,TRBV6-5
ASSESAGLAYNEQF,TRBV10-1
AWSVISGGSSPLH,TRBV30
ASSWDMSEAF,TRBV5-5
ASSFGTEAF,TRBV5-4
ASSETRKPYNEQF,TRBV25-1
SASPTGTGYNEQF,TRBV20-1
ASRFLAGDLTGELF,TRBV19
ASSLRSGTNTGELF,TRBV5-1
ASSQRTLPPNTEAF,TRBV19
ASSPRQGRNYGYT,TRBV6-6